The 19 T cell receptor beta chains listed next were all sequenced from one sample in a study of T-cell memory formation after mild COVID-19. TCRdb recomputed calls from the 5' RACE reads with MiXCR, one row per CDR3 protein. The sample lists hundreds of thousands of distinct CDR3 sequences; less than 25% were seen once. Sequencing was done on a sample of PBMCs or a T cell subset sorted from them (not recorded which). The receptors come from an adult woman who had mild COVID-19 (a few samples of this study predate the infection). Cell type and time point are not known.

The rearrangement links TRBV12-3 or TRBV12-4 to TRBJ1-1, with D maybe TRBD1 (5 bases). V was clipped by 3 bases and J by 0 bases, with 8 bases between them. The CDR3 loop spans 14 amino acids. The CDR3 DNA is TGTGCCAGCAGTTTCGACAGCATGAACACTGAAGCTTTCTTT. Amino acids: CASSFDSMNTEAFF.

A few counts support this clonotype. This chain joins TRBV7-2 and TRBJ2-3, with TRBD2 matching 13 bases. The CDR3 is 16 residues long. Germline CDR1 is SGHTA and CDR2 is FQGNSA. The V segment lost 2 bases and the J segment 7 bases; nucleotides outside the gene matches: 6. CDR3 nucleotide sequence: TGTGCCAGCAGCTTAACGATACTAGCGGGGGGGCATACGCAGTATTTT. It specifies CASSLTILAGGHTQYF. Complete variable domain (other parts from reference TRBV7-2 and TRBJ2-3): GAGVSQSPSNKVTEKGKDVELRCDPISGHTALYWYRQSLGQGLEFLIYFQGNSAPDKSGLPSDRFSAERTGGSVSTLTIQRTQQEDSAVYLCASSLTILAGGHTQYFGPGTRLTVL.

The rearrangement joins TRBV5-5 to TRBJ1-2; TRBD1 agrees at 8 bases. Germline CDR1 and CDR2: SGHKS and YYEKEE (reference sequence). V gave up 0 bases and J gave up 8 bases; unmatched junction bases: 9. This CDR3 has 15 amino acids. CDR3 loop: CASSLAVDRGAGYTF. CDR3 DNA: TGTGCCAGCAGCTTGGCCGTAGACAGGGGTGCCGGCTACACCTTC.

This clonotype was counted only a few times. The rearrangement links TRBV7-9 to TRBJ1-6; 7 nucleotides align to TRBD1. The V gene's germline CDR1 is SEHNR and CDR2 FQNEAQ (reference sequence). V shed 3 bases and J 7 bases; nucleotides not matched to a gene: 3. This CDR3 region has 14 residues. CDR3 in amino acids: CASSLGQKNSPLHF. DNA for the CDR3: TGTGCCAGCAGCTTGGGACAGAAGAATTCACCCCTCCACTTT.

This clonotype showed up just a few times. The gene calls are TRBV7-6 and TRBJ2-3, with D unresolved. The V end lost 5 bases, the J end lost 2 bases, and 20 bases lay between the germline ends. Germline V gene lookup returns CDR1 SGHVS and CDR2 FNYEAQ. The CDR3 totals 17 residues. The CDR3 coding sequence is TGTGCCAGCAGCCCCCGAGTTGTCGGTAACCCCACAGATACGCAGTATTTT. It is translated as CASSPRVVGNPTDTQYF.

The V and J genes are TRBV29-1 and TRBJ2-1; the D is unclear. V was pared by 2 bases and J by 3 bases, with 8 bases between. The CDR3 loop spans 13 amino acids. Germline CDR1 and CDR2: SQVTM and ANQGSEA. CDR3 residues: CSVESESYNEQFF. CDR3 nucleotides: TGCAGCGTTGAATCAGAGAGCTACAATGAGCAGTTCTTC.

The chain links TRBV25-1 to TRBJ1-4; the match to TRBD1 covers 9 bases. The CDR3 contains 12 residues. Per germline, CDR1 MGHDK and CDR2 SYGVNS. J lost 10 bases, V lost 5 bases, and 2 bases had no gene match. The CDR3 region is CASSRDRAKLFF. The DNA of the CDR3 is TGTGCCAGCAGTAGGGACAGGGCAAAACTGTTTTTT.

This chain connects TRBV12-3 or TRBV12-4 to TRBJ1-5, with 7 bases identical to TRBD1. V dropped 1 base and J dropped 4; count of bases not matched to a gene: 4. This CDR3 is built from 15 residues. CDR3 coding DNA: TGTGCCAGCAGTTTAGTGCAGGGGGGTAATCAGCCCCAGCATTTT. The encoded protein is CASSLVQGGNQPQHF.

The gene calls are TRBV5-5 and TRBJ1-6, with unresolved D. V dropped 0 bases and J dropped 3 bases, with 4 bases sitting between them. Germline loops: CDR1 SGHKS, CDR2 YYEKEE (reference sequence). The CDR3 totals 14 residues. The CDR3 spells CASSLGIYNSPLHF. The CDR3 nucleotides are TGTGCCAGCAGCTTGGGAATCTATAATTCACCCCTCCACTTT.

This clonotype was seen a few times. CDR3 loop: CASSLGSDQPQHF. The CDR3 coding sequence is TGCGCCAGCAGCTTGGGGTCGGATCAGCCCCAGCATTTT. The chain couples TRBV5-1 to TRBJ1-5; D ambiguous. Germline CDR1 and CDR2: SGHRS and YFSETQ. CDR3 length equals 13 residues. Trimming removed 0 bases from V and 5 bases from J, with 6 bases in between.

The chain employs TRBV4-1 and TRBJ2-5; the D gene is possibly TRBD2 (5 bases). Germline assignment: CDR1 MGHRA and CDR2 YSYEKL. CDR3 size: 15 residues. Between the trimmed V and J ends, which lost 4 bases and 5 bases, there was a span of 17 bases. CDR3 loop: CASSLATTPRETQYF. CDR3 coding DNA: TGCGCCAGCAGCCTCGCGACTACCCCAAGGGAGACCCAGTACTTC.

The CDR3 DNA reads TGTGCCAGCCGCCGAGGAAGGGGGACGGACACTGAAGCTTTCTTT. Encoded protein: CASRRGRGTDTEAFF. V usage is TRBV6-2 or TRBV6-3 and J usage is TRBJ1-1; perhaps TRBD1 as D (6 bases). The germline CDR1 and CDR2 sequences are MNHEY and SVGEGT. This CDR3 is built from 15 residues. Trimming pared 8 bases from V and 3 bases from J, leaving 19 bases between.

V usage is TRBV4-1 and J usage is TRBJ2-1, with D perhaps matching TRBD1 (6 bases). Trimming removed 4 bases at V and 6 bases at J, with 25 bases between. The germline V gene has CDR1 MGHRA and CDR2 YSYEKL. This CDR3 is 18 amino acids long. The CDR3: CASSLLTPTGSLVNEQFF. DNA of the CDR3: TGCGCCAGCAGCCTCCTAACCCCGACAGGTTCGTTGGTCAATGAGCAGTTCTTC.

This clonotype was counted a few times. V usage is TRBV5-1 and J usage is TRBJ2-5; 13 nucleotides match TRBD2. Germline values: CDR1 SGHRS, CDR2 YFSETQ. V trimming: 4 bases; J trimming: 5 bases; junction bases outside the gene matches: 8. The CDR3 runs to 16 residues. The CDR3: CASSPGLAGRGETQYF. The CDR3 bases are TGCGCCAGCAGCCCGGGACTAGCGGGAAGAGGGGAGACCCAGTACTTC.

V gene TRBV12-3 or TRBV12-4 combines with J gene TRBJ1-4; no reliable D call. V lost 6 bases to trimming and J lost 4 bases, with 3 bases between them. The CDR3 covers 11 residues. The CDR3 coding sequence is TGTGCCAGCAGCCGTAATGAAAAACTGTTTTTT. Translated, it gives CASSRNEKLFF.

This sequence joins TRBV18 and TRBJ2-7, with 11 bases that match TRBD2. The germline gives CDR1 KGHSH, CDR2 LQKENI. This CDR3 is 15 amino acids long. The ends lost 6 bases at V and 0 bases at J; junction bases unmatched: 4. As DNA, the CDR3 is TGTGCCAGCTCCCTGACTAGCGGGAACTCCTACGAGCAGTACTTC. This sequence encodes CASSLTSGNSYEQYF.

The sample holds a few counts of this clonotype. J is TRBJ2-1 and V is TRBV10-3, with TRBD1 as a possible D gene (5 bases). This CDR3 spans 15 amino acids. Germline V lookup: CDR1 ENHRY, CDR2 SYGVKD. Deletions cut 3 bases from V and 0 bases from J, with 9 bases between. In nucleotides, the CDR3 is TGTGCCATCAGTGAAGGGGCAGTCTCCTACAATGAGCAGTTCTTC. Residues: CAISEGAVSYNEQFF.

This clonotype showed up just a few times. The rearrangement uses TRBV29-1 and TRBJ2-7; D unclear. The germline gives CDR1 SQVTM, CDR2 ANQGSEA. The CDR3 spans 12 residues. V lost 4 bases and J 4 bases, leaving 11 bases between the germline ends. CDR3 sequence reads: CSVGGPEYEQYF. The CDR3 nucleotides are TGCAGCGTTGGCGGTCCGGAGTACGAGCAGTACTTC.

The J gene is TRBJ1-6, the V gene TRBV20-1; D uncertain. The V end was cut by 0 bases, the J end by 9 bases, with 12 bases between. This CDR3 has 14 amino acids. Germline V gene data show CDR1 as DFQATT and CDR2 as SNEGSKA (reference sequence). The CDR3 spells CSAREGRAGSPLHF. In nucleotides, the CDR3 is TGCAGTGCTAGAGAGGGTCGGGCGGGTTCACCCCTCCACTTT.